This T cell receptor (beta chain) was observed in a study of blood T cell repertoires in COVID-19. For the study at large: Acute and convalescent COVID-19 samples came from the United States, Italy and Spain. Sources were T cells, B-cell-depleted T cells, or PBMCs; the material itself was cDNA or gDNA.

The CDR3 has 13 residues. The ends were cut back, 7 bases at V and 7 bases at J, with 15 bases in the middle. Germline V CDR1 and CDR2: SGHRS, YFSETQ. In the study's own analysis: Estimation of nucleated cell counts was performed using reference gene primer amplification. Sequencing used immunoSEQ multiplex PCR; TCRdb keeps in-frame clones, though not all of them. Clone size and V and J calls were adopted from that table, with D and trimming inferred from the DNA. The sample shows some 150,000 clones, around four fifths of them seen only once. The genes are TRBV5-1 and TRBJ2-1; a possible D gene is TRBD2 (7 bases). Sequenced material: peripheral blood. This clonotype was obtained from a woman in her 40s with active or convalescent COVID-19. CDR3: CASRGAGLNEQFF. The CDR3 DNA reads TGCGCCAGCCGGGGGGCCGGGTTGAATGAGCAGTTCTTC.